The T cell receptor beta chain under discussion was sequenced for a study of molecular identifiers for immune sequencing clone quantification. TCRdb independently ran MiXCR on the PCR reads; one entry per CDR3 protein. The sample holds approximately 670,000 distinct CDR3 sequences, just under 20% seen once. Per the germline V gene, CDR1 is LGHNA and CDR2 is YSLEER. The germline V and J ends were trimmed by 0 bases and 4 bases, with 13 bases remaining between them. This CDR3 has 15 amino acids. This clonotype was recorded many times. This TCR derives from a human donor in good health. Some libraries in this study had Jurkat cell RNA spiked in. The sequencing input was naive CD8+ T cells from blood, with Jurkat cell RNA spiked in. The subset: FACS-sorted CD8+CD4-CCR7+CD45RA+ naive T cells. The V gene is TRBV4-3, the J gene TRBJ2-7; D is uncertain. The CDR3 is CASSQDVAENYEQYF. CDR3 nucleotide sequence: TGCGCCAGCAGCCAAGATGTGGCAGAGAATTACGAGCAGTACTTC.